Below are 21 T cell receptor beta chains sequenced from a single sample in a study of shared clonotypes between healthy human individuals. The protocol was immunoSEQ multiplex PCR, while the TCRdb copy is restricted to in-frame clones and leaves out a portion. The sample consists of about 2.2 million clones, over 85% of them appearing once. CD8 cells classed as naive were CD45RO-negative and positively selected for CCR7, excluding terminally differentiated effector memory CD45RA+ cells. The sample was naive CD8+ T cells from PBMCs. The receptors shown here come from a man in his late teens or twenties in good health. Some clones in this sample may be carry-over from other donors' samples.

The V and J genes are TRBV7-8 and TRBJ2-7; D might be TRBD2 (5 bases). Germline V lookup: CDR1 SGHVS, CDR2 FQNEAQ. The ends were cut back, 6 bases at V and 7 bases at J, with 19 bases in the middle. This CDR3 contains 14 residues. As DNA, the CDR3 is TGTGCCAGCAGGGACGGGCGGGCCCTGGAGGAGCAGTACTTC. This sequence encodes CASRDGRALEEQYF.

This rearrangement joins TRBV19 to TRBJ1-5; D might be TRBD1 (6 bases). Germline-derived CDR1 and CDR2 are LNHDA and SQIVND (reference sequence). This CDR3 comprises 17 residues. V lost 1 base and J 0 bases, leaving 13 bases between the germline ends. The CDR3 coding sequence is TGTGCCAGTAGTATAGCAGGGACAACATATAGCAATCAGCCCCAGCATTTT. It codes for CASSIAGTTYSNQPQHF.

This CDR3 reads CASSTPLDTRSGANVLTF. In DNA form, the CDR3 reads TGTGCCAGCAGCACTCCCCTCGACACCAGATCTGGGGCCAACGTCCTGACTTTC. The J gene is TRBJ2-6, the V gene TRBV7-9; D is uncertain. The CDR3 spans 18 residues. Germline V lookup: CDR1 SEHNR, CDR2 FQNEAQ (reference sequence). Trimming shortened V by 5 bases and J by 1 base, and 18 bases separated the two germline ends.

The chain carries TRBV7-6 and TRBJ2-7; D gene uncertain. CDR1 is SGHVS, CDR2 FNYEAQ, per germline. Between the trimmed V and J ends, which lost 5 bases and 0 bases, there was a span of 17 bases. This CDR3 has 16 residues. The CDR3 spells CASSPRGAFPSYEQYF. CDR3 nucleotide sequence: TGTGCCAGCAGCCCCCGAGGAGCATTTCCCTCCTACGAGCAGTACTTC.

The chain combines TRBV30 with TRBJ1-1; 9 bases agree with TRBD1. After removal of 6 bases from V and 6 bases from J, the junction contained 8 bases not matched to a gene. CDR3 length: 13 amino acids. Germline lookup yields CDR1 GTSNPN and CDR2 SVGIG (reference sequence). Here the CDR3 reads CACRGTGTAEAFF. CDR3 nucleotides: TGTGCCTGCAGAGGGACAGGGACGGCTGAAGCTTTCTTT.

The genes are TRBV27 and TRBJ2-2, with a tentative D call TRBD2 (6 bases). Germline CDR1 and CDR2: MNHEY and SMNVEV (reference sequence). The CDR3 is made up of 15 amino acids. Trimming shortened V by 3 bases and J by 5 bases, and 13 bases separated the two germline ends. The CDR3 here is CASSFFSGGTGELFF. CDR3 DNA sequence: TGTGCCAGCAGTTTTTTTAGCGGAGGGACCGGGGAGCTGTTTTTT.

This sequence joins TRBV11-2 and TRBJ1-1; 9 bases are shared with TRBD1. The junction had 8 bases not matched to a gene; V was cut back by 6 bases and J by 6 bases. Germline V lookup: CDR1 SGHAT, CDR2 FQNNGV. The CDR3 contains 14 residues. CDR3 nucleotides: TGTGCCAGCAGACGGACAGGGGAGGTCCCTGAAGCTTTCTTT. It encodes CASRRTGEVPEAFF.

The rearrangement uses TRBV11-2 and TRBJ2-1; unclear D gene. The CDR3 loop spans 17 amino acids. CDR1 and CDR2 (germline): SGHAT, FQNNGV. Trimming removed 1 base from V and 0 bases from J, with 13 bases in between. DNA of the CDR3: TGTGCCAGCAGCTTAGCTTACGGCCCAAGCTCCTACAATGAGCAGTTCTTC. It translates to CASSLAYGPSSYNEQFF.

The CDR3 DNA is TGTGCCAGCAACCTCGGGGTGAGCTCCTACGAGCAGTACTTC. This codes for CASNLGVSSYEQYF. The chain is built from TRBV2 and TRBJ2-7; D possibly corresponds to TRBD2 (5 bases). The CDR3 has 14 amino acids. The V end was cut by 7 bases, the J end by 0 bases, with 13 bases between. Germline CDR1 SNHLY, CDR2 FYNNEI.

The gene calls are TRBV7-2 and TRBJ2-7; a weak D match, TRBD1 (5 bases). Germline V gene sequence: CDR1 SGHTA, CDR2 FQGNSA. V lost 5 bases and J 5 bases, leaving 10 bases between the germline ends. The CDR3 length is 12 residues. The CDR3 loop is CASSTTGNEQYF. The CDR3, as DNA: TGTGCCAGCAGCACAACAGGTAACGAGCAGTACTTC.

V is TRBV6-5 and J is TRBJ2-5; D unresolved. The germline gives CDR1 MNHEY, CDR2 SVGAGI. V was shortened by 0 bases and J by 5 bases, with 10 bases between the two germline ends. The CDR3 spans 14 residues. CDR3 region: CASSYSESFETQYF. In DNA, the CDR3 is TGTGCCAGCAGTTACTCCGAGTCATTTGAGACCCAGTACTTC.

The chain links TRBV28 to TRBJ2-2; no definite D call. CDR3 length: 14 residues. Trimming took off 1 base at V and 4 bases at J, with 7 bases between the two ends. In germline, CDR1 is MDHEN, CDR2 SYDVKM. CDR3 sequence: CASSLFIATGELFF. The DNA of the CDR3 is TGTGCCAGCAGTTTATTTATAGCCACCGGGGAGCTGTTTTTT. The full variable domain, completed using reference TRBV28 and TRBJ2-2, is DVKVTQSSRYLVKRTGEKVFLECVQDMDHENMFWYRQDPGLGLRLIYFSYDVKMKEKGDIPEGYSVSREKKERFSLILESASTNQTSMYLCASSLFIATGELFFGEGSRLTVL.

Comment on this clone: Other DNA sequences in the sample encode the same CDR3. The chain uses TRBV9 and TRBJ1-2; no clear D gene. V lost 0 bases and J lost 2, with 8 bases in between. The CDR3 totals 14 residues. Germline V lookup: CDR1 SGDLS, CDR2 YYNGEE. CDR3 sequence (DNA): TGTGCCAGCAGCGTAGGTCGATCAAACTATGGCTACACCTTC. Protein sequence: CASSVGRSNYGYTF.

This clone was seen only once. The gene calls are TRBV13 and TRBJ2-3; TRBD2 matches at 14 bases. This CDR3 comprises 17 residues. Trimming took 5 bases from V and 3 from J; bases not matched to a gene: 7. Germline CDR1 is PRHDT and CDR2 is FYEKMQ (reference sequence). The CDR3: CASSGGTSGRGTDTQYF. The CDR3 DNA follows: TGTGCCAGCAGCGGCGGGACTAGCGGGAGAGGGACAGATACGCAGTATTTT.

This clone has a handful of counts. The sample has other DNA sequences that encode this CDR3 too. The rearrangement joins TRBV9 to TRBJ1-5, with unresolved D. Germline CDR1 is SGDLS and CDR2 is YYNGEE. V was shortened by 0 bases and J by 4 bases, with 5 bases between the two germline ends. The CDR3 totals 13 residues. CDR3 DNA sequence: TGTGCCAGCAGCGTAGGAAGTAATCAGCCCCAGCATTTT. Its translation: CASSVGSNQPQHF.

Only one count was recorded for this clone. This chain uses TRBV4-2 with TRBJ1-1; 8 bases are shared with TRBD1. Per the germline V gene, CDR1 is LGHNA and CDR2 is YNFKEQ. The ends lost 0 bases at V and 0 bases at J; junction bases unmatched: 3. The CDR3 is 16 residues long. For the CDR3, the DNA is TGTGCCAGCAGCCAAGAGACAGGGGCGCTGAACACTGAAGCTTTCTTT. Protein sequence: CASSQETGALNTEAFF.

The J gene is TRBJ2-3, the V gene TRBV10-1, with TRBD2 identical over 14 bases. This CDR3 contains 15 residues. J gave up 5 bases and V 8 bases, and 6 bases lay outside the gene matches. Germline lookup yields CDR1 WNHNN and CDR2 SYGVQD (reference sequence). CDR3 region: CASGGLAGDLDTQYF. In DNA form, the CDR3 reads TGCGCCAGCGGGGGACTAGCGGGAGATCTAGATACGCAGTATTTT.

Of note for this clone: Different DNA sequences within this sample yield the same CDR3. The chain has TRBV7-9 and TRBJ2-7, with D hard to call. With 3 bases removed from V and 2 bases from J, the gap between germline ends came to 5 bases. The CDR3 loop spans 12 amino acids. Germline CDR1 and CDR2: SEHNR and FQNEAQ (reference sequence). The CDR3 DNA follows: TGTGCCAGCAGCTTCTCTCCCTACGAGCAGTACTTC. As protein: CASSFSPYEQYF.

This clone was seen only a few times. This chain links TRBV7-9 with TRBJ2-2; 8 bases are a match to TRBD2. V shed 6 bases, J shed 8 bases, and the junction held 5 bases outside the gene matches. Germline values: CDR1 SEHNR, CDR2 FQNEAQ (reference sequence). The CDR3 runs 13 residues. In nucleotides, the CDR3 is TGTGCCAGCAGGAGACTAGCGAGAGGGGAGCTGTTTTTT. Its protein is CASRRLARGELFF.

This clone was counted once. Other DNA sequences in the same sample also yield this CDR3. The chain is built from TRBV6-6 and TRBJ2-7; a possible D gene is TRBD1 (5 bases). The CDR3 consists of 14 residues. Trimming left V 0 bases short and J 1 base short, with 7 bases between. The V gene's germline CDR1 is MNHNY and CDR2 SVGAGI (reference sequence). CDR3 sequence (DNA): TGTGCCAGCAGTTACTCAGACAGTTCCTACGAGCAGTACTTC. It translates to CASSYSDSSYEQYF.

This clone was observed a single time. The chain employs TRBV21-1 and TRBJ1-4. TRBV21-1 is tagged as a pseudogene. There are 17 residues in the CDR3. DNA of the CDR3: TGTGCCAGCAGCAAACTAGGGCACGGGAGTGCTAATGAAAAACTGTTTTTT. Its protein product is CASSKLGHGSANEKLFF.